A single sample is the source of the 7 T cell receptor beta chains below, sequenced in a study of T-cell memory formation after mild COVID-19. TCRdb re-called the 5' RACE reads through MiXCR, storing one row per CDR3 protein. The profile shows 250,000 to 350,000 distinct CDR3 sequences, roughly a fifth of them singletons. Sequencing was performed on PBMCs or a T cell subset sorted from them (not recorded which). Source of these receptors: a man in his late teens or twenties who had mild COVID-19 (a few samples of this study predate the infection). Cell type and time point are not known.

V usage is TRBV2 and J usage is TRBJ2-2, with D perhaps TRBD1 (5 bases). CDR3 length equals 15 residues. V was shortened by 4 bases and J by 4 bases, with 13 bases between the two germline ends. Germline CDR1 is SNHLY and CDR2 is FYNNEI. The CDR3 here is CASSVGHRGTGELFF. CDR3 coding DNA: TGTGCCAGCAGTGTAGGACATAGGGGCACCGGGGAGCTGTTTTTT.

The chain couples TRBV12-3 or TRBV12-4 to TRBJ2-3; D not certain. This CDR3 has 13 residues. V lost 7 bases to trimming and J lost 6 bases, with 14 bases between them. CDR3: CASTRPTRDTQYF. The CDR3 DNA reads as TGTGCCAGCACCCGGCCTACCAGGGATACGCAGTATTTT.

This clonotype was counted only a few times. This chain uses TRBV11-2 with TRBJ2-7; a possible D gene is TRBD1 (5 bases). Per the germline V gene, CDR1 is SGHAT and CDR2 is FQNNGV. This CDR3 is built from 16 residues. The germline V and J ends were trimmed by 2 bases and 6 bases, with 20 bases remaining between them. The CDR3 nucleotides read TGTGCCAGCAGCTTATACACAGGTACTGCAGGCGTCGAGCAGTACTTC. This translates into CASSLYTGTAGVEQYF.

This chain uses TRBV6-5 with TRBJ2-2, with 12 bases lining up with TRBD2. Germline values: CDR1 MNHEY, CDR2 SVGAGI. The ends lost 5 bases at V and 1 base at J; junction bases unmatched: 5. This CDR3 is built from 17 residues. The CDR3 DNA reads TGTGCCAGCAGTCGATCGGGACTAGCGGGGAACACCGGGGAGCTGTTTTTT. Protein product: CASSRSGLAGNTGELFF.

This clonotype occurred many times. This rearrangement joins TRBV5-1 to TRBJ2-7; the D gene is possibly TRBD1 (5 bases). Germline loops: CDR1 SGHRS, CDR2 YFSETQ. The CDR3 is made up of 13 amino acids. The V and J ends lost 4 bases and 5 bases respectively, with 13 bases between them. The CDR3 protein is CASSPRGADEQYF. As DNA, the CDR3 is TGCGCCAGCAGCCCGCGTGGGGCCGACGAGCAGTACTTC. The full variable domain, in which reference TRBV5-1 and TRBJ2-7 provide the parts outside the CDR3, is KAGVTQTPRYLIKTRGQQVTLSCSPISGHRSVSWYQQTPGQGLQFLFEYFSETQRNKGNFPGRFSGRQFSNSRSEMNVSTLELGDSALYLCASSPRGADEQYFGPGTRLTVT.

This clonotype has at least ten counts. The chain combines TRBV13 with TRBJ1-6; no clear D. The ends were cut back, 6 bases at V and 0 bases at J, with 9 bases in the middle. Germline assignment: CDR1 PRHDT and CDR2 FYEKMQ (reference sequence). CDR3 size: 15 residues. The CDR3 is CASRTGSSYNSPLHF. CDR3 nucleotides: TGTGCCAGCAGAACGGGAAGCTCCTATAATTCACCCCTCCACTTT.

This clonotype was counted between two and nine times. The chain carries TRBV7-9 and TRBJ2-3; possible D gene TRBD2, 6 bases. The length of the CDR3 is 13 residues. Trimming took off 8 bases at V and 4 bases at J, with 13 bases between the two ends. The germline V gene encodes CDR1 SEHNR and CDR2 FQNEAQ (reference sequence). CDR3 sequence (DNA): TGTGCCAGCTATCAGTGGGGGGCAGATACGCAGTATTTT. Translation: CASYQWGADTQYF.